These T cell receptor beta chains were read from a single sample in a study of T cell repertoires in cytomegalovirus infection. TCRdb passed the reads through MiXCR, listing each CDR3 protein once. The sample consists of about 260,000 distinct CDR3 sequences, around 13% of them appearing once. The material sequenced was PBMCs. The source of these receptors is a human donor in good health (CMV status not recorded). Some clones in this sample may be carry-over from other donors' samples. Both conserved end residues are part of each CDR3. Each record gives: D gene, J gene, clone size, V gene, CDR3 protein, CDR3 DNA. The D gene is left open where the match is weak. Some rows mark clone size as missing; the rest say once, few, many or name a class of expanded clone.

.	TRBJ1-1	.	TRBV12-3/TRBV12-4	CASSLAQAGTEAFF	TGTGCCAGCAGTTTAGCGCAGGCTGGGACTGAAGCTTTCTTT
TRBD2	TRBJ2-3	many	TRBV7-2	CASSLVPSGIGNTQYF	TGTGCCAGCAGCTTAGTTCCTAGCGGGATTGGAAATACGCAGTATTTT
TRBD1	TRBJ1-1	.	TRBV7-9	CASSSPGQPDTEAFF	TGTGCCAGCAGCTCACCGGGACAGCCTGACACTGAAGCTTTCTTT
.	TRBJ2-7	few	TRBV7-2	CASSFQGIYEQYF	TGTGCCAGCAGCTTTCAGGGGATTTACGAGCAGTACTTC
.	TRBJ2-7	many	TRBV4-2	CASSQPGVEWSYEQYF	TGTGCCAGCAGCCAACCAGGGGTCGAGTGGTCCTACGAGCAGTACTTC
.	TRBJ2-5	many	TRBV5-6	CASSLTAPGETQYF	TGTGCCAGCAGCTTGACAGCCCCGGGAGAGACCCAGTACTTC
.	TRBJ2-7	.	TRBV6-2/TRBV6-3	CASSYTQGSEQYF	TGTGCCAGCAGTTATACACAGGGATCCGAGCAGTACTTC
.	TRBJ2-5	few	TRBV11-2	CASSSLRFGVKETQYF	TGTGCCAGCAGCTCCCTAAGGTTCGGAGTAAAAGAGACCCAGTACTTC
TRBD2	TRBJ2-2	.	TRBV6-2/TRBV6-3	CASSGGLAATGELFF	TGTGCCAGCAGTGGGGGACTAGCGGCAACCGGGGAGCTGTTTTTT
TRBD2	TRBJ2-5	many	TRBV7-2	CASSLVASGRGQETQYF	TGTGCCAGCAGCTTAGTGGCTAGCGGGAGGGGTCAAGAGACCCAGTACTTC
.	TRBJ1-2	few	TRBV25-1	CASSEVRAGANYGYTF	TGTGCCAGCAGTGAAGTTCGGGCAGGTGCTAACTATGGCTACACCTTC
.	TRBJ2-7	many	TRBV7-6	CASSFGGTSYEQYF	TGTGCCAGCAGCTTTGGGGGGACCTCCTACGAGCAGTACTTC
TRBD1	TRBJ1-2	.	TRBV29-1	CSVGLTGGGGYTF	TGCAGCGTTGGACTAACAGGGGGCGGAGGCTACACCTTC
.	TRBJ1-1	few	TRBV3-1	CASSQDMEAFF	TGTGCCAGCAGCCAAGATATGGAAGCTTTCTTT
.	TRBJ1-1	.	TRBV29-1	CSVRADLVTEAFF	TGCAGCGTCCGGGCCGATTTAGTCACTGAAGCTTTCTTT
TRBD2	TRBJ2-7	.	TRBV2	CASTGTSFYEQYF	TGTGCCAGTACCGGGACTAGTTTCTACGAGCAGTACTTC
.	TRBJ2-6	many	TRBV11-1	CASSLGWDAANVLTF	TGTGCCAGCAGCTTAGGGTGGGATGCGGCCAACGTCCTGACTTTC
TRBD2	TRBJ2-1	few	TRBV19	CASSAGSGRWNEQFF	TGTGCCAGTAGTGCGGGTAGCGGGAGGTGGAATGAGCAGTTCTTC
TRBD1	TRBJ2-2	many	TRBV6-5	CASRGTVSTGELFF	TGTGCCAGCAGGGGGACAGTATCCACCGGGGAGCTGTTTTTT
.	TRBJ1-2	.	TRBV20-1	CSAVDDNYGYTF	TGCAGTGCAGTAGACGATAACTATGGCTACACCTTC
.	TRBJ2-3	many	TRBV4-1	CASSLSTPTDTQYF	TGCGCCAGCAGCCTGTCGACCCCCACAGATACGCAGTATTTT
.	TRBJ2-4	many	TRBV28	CASSLTGGHAKNIQYF	TGTGCCAGCAGTTTAACCGGGGGTCATGCCAAAAACATTCAGTACTTC
.	TRBJ1-6	many	TRBV5-6	CASSLWRDLHPNSPLHF	TGTGCCAGCAGCTTGTGGAGGGACCTTCACCCTAATTCACCCCTCCACTTT
.	TRBJ2-3	many	TRBV19	CASNLAYSDTQYF	TGTGCCAGTAATCTAGCGTACTCAGATACGCAGTATTTT
.	TRBJ1-2	few	TRBV4-1	CASSQDSGQNYGYTF	TGCGCCAGCAGCCAAGATTCGGGCCAAAACTATGGCTACACCTTC
.	TRBJ2-2	few	TRBV5-6	CASRTRHRVLNTGELFF	TGTGCCAGCAGAACCCGGCACAGGGTTTTGAACACCGGGGAGCTGTTTTTT
.	TRBJ2-3	.	TRBV12-3/TRBV12-4	CASRRRDPRAYGDTQYF	TGTGCCAGCAGACGCCGGGACCCCCGCGCTTATGGAGATACGCAGTATTTT
.	TRBJ2-1	.	TRBV7-9	CASSFVGDYNEQFF	TGTGCCAGCAGCTTCGTGGGAGACTACAATGAGCAGTTCTTC
TRBD1	TRBJ2-1	.	TRBV6-2/TRBV6-3	CASSYVRGLYNEQFF	TGTGCCAGCAGTTACGTGAGGGGGCTTTACAATGAGCAGTTCTTC
.	TRBJ1-5	few	TRBV20-1	CSAREGPRQPQHF	TGCAGTGCTAGGGAGGGCCCGCGGCAGCCCCAGCATTTT
TRBD2	TRBJ2-7	.	TRBV12-3/TRBV12-4	CASSIGLAGGQDEQYF	TGTGCCAGCAGTATTGGACTAGCGGGAGGACAGGACGAGCAGTACTTC
.	TRBJ2-7	.	TRBV27	CASSSNEQYF	TGTGCCAGCAGTTCGAACGAGCAGTACTTC
.	TRBJ2-3	.	TRBV6-4	CASSDKGWGTDTQYF	TGTGCCAGCAGTGACAAGGGTTGGGGCACAGATACGCAGTATTTT
.	TRBJ2-7	few	TRBV23-1	CASNSQEENEQYF	TGCGCCAGCAACAGTCAGGAGGAGAACGAGCAGTACTTC
TRBD1	TRBJ2-2	.	TRBV19	CASSTGTGGDTGELFF	TGTGCCAGTAGTACCGGGACAGGGGGCGATACCGGGGAGCTGTTTTTT
.	TRBJ1-4	.	TRBV28	CASSSGGGVREKLFF	TGTGCCAGCAGTTCTGGGGGGGGAGTTCGGGAAAAACTGTTTTTT
.	TRBJ1-2	many	TRBV4-3	CASSQVSANYGYTF	TGCGCCAGCAGCCAAGTATCAGCTAACTATGGCTACACCTTC
.	TRBJ2-1	few	TRBV4-1	CASSQGGDFNEQFF	TGCGCCAGCAGCCAAGGGGGCGACTTCAATGAGCAGTTCTTC
.	TRBJ1-4	few	TRBV20-1	CSAKQGIANEKLFF	TGCAGTGCTAAACAGGGAATCGCTAATGAAAAACTGTTTTTT
TRBD1	TRBJ2-2	many	TRBV4-1	CASSQGPGGAPLGELFF	TGCGCCAGCAGCCAAGGACCAGGGGGTGCCCCTCTCGGGGAGCTGTTTTTT
.	TRBJ2-3	many	TRBV7-2	CASSLRGYTQYF	TGTGCCAGCAGCTTGAGGGGGTATACGCAGTATTTT
.	TRBJ1-4	few	TRBV29-1	CSVGGGANEKLFF	TGCAGCGTTGGTGGGGGAGCTAATGAAAAACTGTTTTTT
.	TRBJ1-2	many	TRBV7-2	CASSLSPGSPNYGYTF	TGTGCCAGCAGCTTAAGTCCCGGCAGCCCGAACTATGGCTACACCTTC
.	TRBJ2-5	many	TRBV6-2/TRBV6-3	CASSYVGGGETQYF	TGTGCCAGCAGTTACGTAGGAGGAGGAGAGACCCAGTACTTC
TRBD1	TRBJ1-1	few	TRBV7-9	CASSIGQENTEAFF	TGTGCCAGCAGCATCGGACAGGAGAACACTGAAGCTTTCTTT
.	TRBJ2-5	few	TRBV14	CASSQSGSETQYF	TGTGCCAGCAGCCAATCAGGGTCGGAGACCCAGTACTTC
TRBD2	TRBJ2-3	.	TRBV7-3	CASSSQAGGQDTQYF	TGTGCCAGCAGCTCACAAGCGGGGGGGCAAGATACGCAGTATTTT
.	TRBJ2-5	many	TRBV7-2	CASSSSTGKETQYF	TGTGCCAGCAGCTCCTCGACAGGAAAAGAGACCCAGTACTTC
TRBD1	TRBJ2-4	few	TRBV2	CASSEDRGGVNIQYF	TGTGCCAGCAGTGAAGACAGGGGTGGGGTAAACATTCAGTACTTC
TRBD1	TRBJ1-5	many	TRBV6-2/TRBV6-3	CASNIQGVQRQPQHF	TGTGCCAGCAATATACAGGGGGTCCAGAGGCAGCCCCAGCATTTT
.	TRBJ2-2	many	TRBV7-9	CASSFPPSSPTLNTGELFF	TGTGCCAGCAGCTTCCCCCCCTCGAGCCCGACCCTCAACACCGGGGAGCTGTTTTTT
.	TRBJ2-5	many	TRBV28	CASRSLSLETQYF	TGTGCCAGCAGGTCATTGAGCTTGGAGACCCAGTACTTC
TRBD2	TRBJ2-7	few	TRBV20-1	CSARVAGGPGEQYF	TGCAGTGCTAGGGTAGCGGGAGGGCCCGGCGAGCAGTACTTC